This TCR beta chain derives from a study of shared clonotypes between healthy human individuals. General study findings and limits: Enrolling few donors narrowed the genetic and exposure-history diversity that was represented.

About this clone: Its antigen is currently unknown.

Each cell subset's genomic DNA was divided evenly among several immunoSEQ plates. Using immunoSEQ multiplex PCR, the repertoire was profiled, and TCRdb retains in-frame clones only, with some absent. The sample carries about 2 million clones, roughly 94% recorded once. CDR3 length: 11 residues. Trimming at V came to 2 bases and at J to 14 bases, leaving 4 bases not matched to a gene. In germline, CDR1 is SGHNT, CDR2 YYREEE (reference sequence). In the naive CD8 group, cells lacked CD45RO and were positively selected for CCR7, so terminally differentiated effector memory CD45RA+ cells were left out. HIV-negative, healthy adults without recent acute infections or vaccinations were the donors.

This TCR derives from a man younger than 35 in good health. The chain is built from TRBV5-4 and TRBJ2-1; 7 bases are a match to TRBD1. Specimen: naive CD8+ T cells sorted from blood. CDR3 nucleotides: TGTGCCAGCAGCTTCGCCGGGACAGAGTTCTTC. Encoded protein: CASSFAGTEFF.